Shown below are 16 T cell receptor beta chains from a single sample sequenced in a study of blood T cell repertoires in COVID-19. Using immunoSEQ multiplex PCR, the repertoire was profiled, and TCRdb retains in-frame clones only, with some absent. This table holds approximately 94,000 clones, about 84% found once. The sample comprised peripheral blood. Receptors originate from a human donor in a cohort sampled during active COVID-19.

The J gene is TRBJ1-1, the V gene TRBV6-2 or TRBV6-3; no reliable D call. With 2 bases removed from V and 7 bases from J, the gap between germline ends came to 8 bases. Germline assignment: CDR1 MNHEY and CDR2 SVGEGT. CDR3 length equals 12 residues. The CDR3 DNA reads TGTGCCAGCAGTTACAGTCGCTATGAAGCTTTCTTT. Translated, it gives CASSYSRYEAFF.

The gene calls are TRBV10-1 and TRBJ2-1, with D maybe TRBD2 (6 bases). CDR1 is WNHNN and CDR2 is SYGVQD in the germline V gene (reference sequence). With 0 bases removed from V and 9 bases from J, the gap between germline ends came to 9 bases. There are 13 residues in the CDR3. CDR3 amino acids: CASSESSTSEQFF. DNA of the CDR3: TGCGCCAGCAGTGAGTCCTCGACTAGTGAGCAGTTCTTC.

The gene calls are TRBV12-2 and TRBJ2-3; TRBD2 is the table's D call and was not checked against the DNA. TRBV12-2 is marked as a pseudogene. This CDR3 comprises 16 residues. CDR3 sequence (DNA): TGTGCAAGTCGCCGGACTAGCGGGGGGGCCGAAGATACGCAGTATTTT. Translated, it gives CASRRTSGGAEDTQYF.

The CDR3: CANGQLQRPQHF. CDR3 nucleotides: TGTGCCAATGGACAGTTACAACGGCCCCAGCATTTT. The chain employs TRBV28 and TRBJ1-5; D may be TRBD1 (6 bases). The V gene's germline CDR1 is MDHEN and CDR2 SYDVKM. The CDR3 loop spans 12 amino acids. The V and J ends lost 10 bases and 9 bases respectively, with 16 bases between them.

V gene TRBV7-9 combines with J gene TRBJ2-5; no reliable D call. V was clipped by 4 bases and J by 0 bases, with 9 bases between them. The germline V gene encodes CDR1 SEHNR and CDR2 FQNEAQ (reference sequence). This CDR3 has 14 residues. The CDR3 DNA sequence: TGTGCCAGCAGCTGGTGGAGCGACCAAGAGACCCAGTACTTC. Translated: CASSWWSDQETQYF.

This clone was seen more than once but under ten times. The chain joins TRBV10-3 to TRBJ2-2; 10 positions match TRBD1. J was trimmed by 4 bases and V by 8 bases; bases with no gene match: 13. Germline V gene lookup returns CDR1 ENHRY and CDR2 SYGVKD. The CDR3 contains 17 residues. CDR3 DNA: TGTGCCATCCGAAACTTAAAGGGACAGGGGAGCACCGGGGAGCTGTTTTTT. It is translated as CAIRNLKGQGSTGELFF.

The chain uses TRBV18 and TRBJ1-1, with D possibly being TRBD1 (5 bases). Germline-derived CDR1 and CDR2 are KGHSH and LQKENI. The V end was cut by 3 bases, the J end by 1 base, with 12 bases between. There are 15 residues in the CDR3. This CDR3 is CASSPSLGGNTEAFF. For the CDR3, the DNA is TGTGCCAGCTCACCGTCCTTGGGGGGGAACACTGAAGCTTTCTTT.

The chain uses TRBV28 and TRBJ1-1; D not certain. CDR3 size: 11 residues. Germline V gene data show CDR1 as MDHEN and CDR2 as SYDVKM. V was clipped by 8 bases and J by 13 bases, with 17 bases between them. The chain's CDR3 is CASRVGAPSFF. In DNA form, the CDR3 reads TGTGCCAGCCGGGTGGGAGCCCCCAGTTTCTTT.

This clone showed up just once. The CDR3 nucleotides read TGTGCCAGCAGCAAAGGTTTCCGGGCCGTAGCGAGCCAAGAGACCCAGTACTTC. Its protein is CASSKGFRAVASQETQYF. The rearrangement links TRBV21-1 to TRBJ2-5; no check of the table's D call, TRBD2, against the DNA was made. TRBV21-1 is noted as a pseudogene. The CDR3 spans 18 residues.

The chain couples TRBV29-1 to TRBJ2-2, with 7 positions matching TRBD1. Germline values: CDR1 SQVTM, CDR2 ANQGSEA. The CDR3 extends over 17 amino acids. V lost 4 bases, J lost 4 bases, and 15 bases stayed unmatched. The CDR3 sequence: CSVVGTEIYPGTGELFF. In DNA form, the CDR3 reads TGCAGCGTTGTCGGGACAGAGATATATCCGGGCACCGGGGAGCTGTTTTTT.

The rearrangement links TRBV7-6 to TRBJ2-1; the match to TRBD1 covers 7 bases. The CDR3 consists of 15 residues. Trimming at V came to 1 base and at J to 6 bases, leaving 6 bases not matched to a gene. Germline V lookup: CDR1 SGHVS, CDR2 FNYEAQ. DNA of the CDR3: TGTGCCAGCAGCTTAGGCCGGGCAGGGGGCAATGAGCAGTTCTTC. Its protein product is CASSLGRAGGNEQFF.

This chain links TRBV28 with TRBJ1-1; 9 bases align to TRBD1. The ends lost 2 bases at V and 11 bases at J; junction bases unmatched: 3. Germline CDR1 reads MDHEN; CDR2 reads SYDVKM. The CDR3 extends over 12 amino acids. The CDR3 reads CASSLGQGKAFF. CDR3 coding DNA: TGTGCCAGCAGTTTAGGACAGGGGAAGGCTTTCTTT. The full variable domain, completed using reference TRBV28 and TRBJ1-1, is DVKVTQSSRYLVKRTGEKVFLECVQDMDHENMFWYRQDPGLGLRLIYFSYDVKMKEKGDIPEGYSVSREKKERFSLILESASTNQTSMYLCASSLGQGKAFFGQGTRLTVV.

DNA for the CDR3: TGTGCCAGCAGACGCTCGGGGAGACAGGGGGTGTACGAGCAGTACTTC. Its translation: CASRRSGRQGVYEQYF. V is TRBV3-1 (or the pseudogene TRBV3-2) and J is TRBJ2-7; 9 nucleotides agree with TRBD1. J gave up 4 bases and V 6 bases, and 13 bases lay outside the gene matches. CDR3 length equals 16 residues. CDR1 LGHDT and CDR2 YNNKEL come from the germline V gene (reference sequence).

The rearrangement uses TRBV6-5 and TRBJ2-7, with TRBD1 as a possible D gene (5 bases). The V and J ends lost 6 bases and 3 bases respectively, with 15 bases between them. This CDR3 has 14 amino acids. Germline loops: CDR1 MNHEY, CDR2 SVGAGI. CDR3 protein: CASRQGLGNYEQYF. The CDR3 DNA follows: TGTGCCAGCAGGCAGGGATTGGGGAACTACGAGCAGTACTTC.

The chain combines TRBV9 with TRBJ2-5; D call uncertain. CDR1 and CDR2 from the germline V gene are SGDLS and YYNGEE. Trimming shortened V by 4 bases and J by 5 bases, and 15 bases separated the two germline ends. The CDR3 has 14 amino acids. For the CDR3, the DNA is TGTGCCAGCAGCCCCCAATCGACACCGGAGACCCAGTACTTC. Its translation is CASSPQSTPETQYF.

The chain joins TRBV13 to TRBJ2-3; D is unclear. The germline CDR1 and CDR2 sequences are PRHDT and FYEKMQ (reference sequence). The CDR3 length is 15 residues. The V end was cut by 5 bases, the J end by 0 bases, with 12 bases between. CDR3 bases: TGTGCCAGCAGCCCCCCTTTGGGCAGCACAGATACGCAGTATTTT. Protein: CASSPPLGSTDTQYF.